This T cell receptor (beta chain) was recorded in a study of cytomegalovirus exposure and HLA in healthy donors. This PCR relied on a set of 60 Vbeta primers and 13 Jbeta primers. The table came from immunoSEQ multiplex PCR; TCRdb's copy has only in-frame clones and leaves some out. Of fewer than 200,000 clones in the sample, approximately 71% are singletons; the top ten hold over 4.5%. Details on this clone: Its antigen remains unknown.

The V end was cut by 1 base, the J end by 9 bases, with 19 bases between. This CDR3 has 17 amino acids. Germline V gene lookup returns CDR1 SEHNR and CDR2 FQNEAQ (reference sequence). Findings and limits, study-wide: Later analysis identified several of the most significant clusters that appeared linked to common viral pathogens.

The clonotype originates from a male donor in good health and CMV-seronegative. V is TRBV7-9 and J is TRBJ1-6, with D possibly matching TRBD1 (5 bases). Sequencing input: PBMCs. CDR3 sequence reads: CASSLGGSLGPTSPLHF. The CDR3, as DNA: TGTGCCAGCAGCTTAGGGGGCAGCCTGGGCCCAACTTCACCCCTCCACTTT. Filled out from reference TRBV7-9 and TRBJ1-6, the complete variable domain reads DTGVSQNPRHKITKRGQNVTFRCDPISEHNRLYWYRQTLGQGPEFLTYFQNEAQLEKSRLLSDRFSAERPKGSFSTLEIQRTEQGDSAMYLCASSLGGSLGPTSPLHFGNGTRLTVT.